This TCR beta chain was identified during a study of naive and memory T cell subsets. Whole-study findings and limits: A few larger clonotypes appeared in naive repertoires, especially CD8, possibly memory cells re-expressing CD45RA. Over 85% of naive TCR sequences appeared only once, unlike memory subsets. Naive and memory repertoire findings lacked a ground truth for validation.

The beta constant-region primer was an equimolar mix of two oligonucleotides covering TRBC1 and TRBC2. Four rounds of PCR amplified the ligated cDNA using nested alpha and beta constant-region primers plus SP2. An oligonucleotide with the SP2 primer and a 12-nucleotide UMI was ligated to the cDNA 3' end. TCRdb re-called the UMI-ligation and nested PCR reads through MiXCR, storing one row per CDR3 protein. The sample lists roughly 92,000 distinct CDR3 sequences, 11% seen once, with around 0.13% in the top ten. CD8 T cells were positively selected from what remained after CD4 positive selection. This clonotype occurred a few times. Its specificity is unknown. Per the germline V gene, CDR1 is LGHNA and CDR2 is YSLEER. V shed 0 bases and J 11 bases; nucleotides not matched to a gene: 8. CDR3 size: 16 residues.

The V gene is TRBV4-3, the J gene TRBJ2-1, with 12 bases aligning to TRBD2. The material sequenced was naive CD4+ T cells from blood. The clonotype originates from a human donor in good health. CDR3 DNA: TGCGCCAGCAGCCAAGATTTACTAGCGGGAGGAACCCAGCAGTTCTTC. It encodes CASSQDLLAGGTQQFF.